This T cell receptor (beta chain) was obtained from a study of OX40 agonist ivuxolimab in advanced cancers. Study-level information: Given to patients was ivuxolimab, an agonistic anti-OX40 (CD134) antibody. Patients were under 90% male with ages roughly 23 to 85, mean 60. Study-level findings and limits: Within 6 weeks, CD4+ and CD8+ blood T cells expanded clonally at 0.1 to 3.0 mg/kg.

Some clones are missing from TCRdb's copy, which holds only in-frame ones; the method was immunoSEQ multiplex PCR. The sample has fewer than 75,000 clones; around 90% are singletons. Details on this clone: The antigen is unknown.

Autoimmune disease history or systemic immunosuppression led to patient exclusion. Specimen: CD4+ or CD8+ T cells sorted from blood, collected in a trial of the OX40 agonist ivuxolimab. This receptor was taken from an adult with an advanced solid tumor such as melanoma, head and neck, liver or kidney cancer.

The CDR3 sequence is CASSWDRSSYNEQFF. CDR3 sequence (DNA): TGTGCCAGCAGCTGGGACAGGAGCTCCTACAATGAGCAGTTCTTC. The chain uses TRBV5-4 and TRBJ2-1, with TRBD1 identical over 8 bases. Trimming cost V 3 bases and J 0 bases; bases outside gene matches: 2. Germline CDR1 and CDR2: SGHNT and YYREEE (reference sequence). The CDR3 has 15 amino acids.